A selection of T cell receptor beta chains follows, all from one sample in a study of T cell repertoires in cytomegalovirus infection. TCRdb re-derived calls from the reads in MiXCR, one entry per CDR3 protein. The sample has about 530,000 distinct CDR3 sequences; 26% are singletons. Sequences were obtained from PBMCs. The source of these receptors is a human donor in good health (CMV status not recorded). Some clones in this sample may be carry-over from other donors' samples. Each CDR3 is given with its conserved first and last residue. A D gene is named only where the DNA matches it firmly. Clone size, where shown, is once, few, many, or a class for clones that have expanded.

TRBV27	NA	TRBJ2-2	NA	TGTGCCAGCAGGACAGGGAGGTCCGGGGAGCTGTTTTTT	CASRTGRSGELFF
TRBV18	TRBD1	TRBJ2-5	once	TGTGCCAGCTCACCCATTCTACGACAGGGGCAAGAGACCCAGTACTTC	CASSPILRQGQETQYF
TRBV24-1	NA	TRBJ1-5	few	TGTGCCACCAGTGATTCAAGAAGCAATCAGCCCCAGCATTTT	CATSDSRSNQPQHF
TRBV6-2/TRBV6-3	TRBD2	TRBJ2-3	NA	TGTGCCAGCAGTTACCTAACGTTAGCAAATGGAGCGGGACGCACAGATACGCAGTATTTT	CASSYLTLANGAGRTDTQYF
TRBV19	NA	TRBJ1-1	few	TGTGCCAGTAGAGCGACAGGCTCTCACTTGAACACTGAAGCTTTCTTT	CASRATGSHLNTEAFF
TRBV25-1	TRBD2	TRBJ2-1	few	TGTGCCAGCAGTGAATTTGCTAGCGGCCCTATTGAGCAGTTCTTC	CASSEFASGPIEQFF
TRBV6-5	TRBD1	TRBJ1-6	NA	TGTGCAGCTCGGGGGACAGGGGGGAATTCACCCCTCCACTTT	CAARGTGGNSPLHF
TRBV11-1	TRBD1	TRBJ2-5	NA	TGTGCCAGCAGCCCCGACAGGGGGCGTCAAGAGACCCAGTACTTC	CASSPDRGRQETQYF
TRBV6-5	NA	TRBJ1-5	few	TGTGCCAGCATCCCGACAGAAAATCAGCCCCAGCATTTT	CASIPTENQPQHF
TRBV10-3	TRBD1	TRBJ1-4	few	TGTGCCACATCCCAGATCCTGACAGGGGGTGAGGAAAAACTGTTTTTT	CATSQILTGGEEKLFF
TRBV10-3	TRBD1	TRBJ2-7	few	TGTGCCATCAGTGGGACAGGGTTGTCCGAGCAGTACTTC	CAISGTGLSEQYF
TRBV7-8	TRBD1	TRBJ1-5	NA	TGTGCCAGCAGCGATGGGGGACAGGCCCTTAGCAATCAGCCCCAGCATTTT	CASSDGGQALSNQPQHF
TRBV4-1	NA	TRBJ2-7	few	TGTGCCAGCAGCCAAGATTTCGGGGGCATGGACGAGCAGTACTTC	CASSQDFGGMDEQYF
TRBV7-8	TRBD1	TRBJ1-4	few	TGTGCCAGCAGCTCCGCAGGGGGCGCGCGGGAAAAACTGTTTTTT	CASSSAGGAREKLFF
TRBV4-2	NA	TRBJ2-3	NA	TGTGCCAGCAGCAAACAAGAACAGGAGATCGCGCAGTATTTT	CASSKQEQEIAQYF
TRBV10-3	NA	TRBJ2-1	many	TGTGCCATCAGTGAGCAAACAGGGAGAGAGCAGTTCTTC	CAISEQTGREQFF
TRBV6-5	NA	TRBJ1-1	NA	TGTGCCAGCAGTTATGTACGGCCGAACACTGAAGCTTTCTTT	CASSYVRPNTEAFF
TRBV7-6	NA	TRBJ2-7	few	TGTGCCAGCAGCTCCCCTCCCAGGGCCCACGAGCAGTACTTC	CASSSPPRAHEQYF
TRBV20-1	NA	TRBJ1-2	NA	TGCAGTGCTTCCACAAGTAACTATGGCTACACCTTC	CSASTSNYGYTF